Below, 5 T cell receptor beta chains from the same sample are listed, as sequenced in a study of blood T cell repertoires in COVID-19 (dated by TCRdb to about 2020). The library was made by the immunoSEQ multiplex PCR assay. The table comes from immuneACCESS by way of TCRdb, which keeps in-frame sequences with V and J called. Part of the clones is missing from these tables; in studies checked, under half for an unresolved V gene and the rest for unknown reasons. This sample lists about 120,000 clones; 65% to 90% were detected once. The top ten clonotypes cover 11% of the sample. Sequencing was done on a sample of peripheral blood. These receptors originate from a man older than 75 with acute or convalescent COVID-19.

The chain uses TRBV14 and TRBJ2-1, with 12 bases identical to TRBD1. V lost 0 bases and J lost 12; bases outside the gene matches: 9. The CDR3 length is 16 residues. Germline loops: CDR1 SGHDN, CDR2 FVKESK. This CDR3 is CASSQDWGDRGLGQFF. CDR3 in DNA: TGTGCCAGCAGCCAAGATTGGGGGGACAGGGGGCTTGGGCAGTTCTTC.

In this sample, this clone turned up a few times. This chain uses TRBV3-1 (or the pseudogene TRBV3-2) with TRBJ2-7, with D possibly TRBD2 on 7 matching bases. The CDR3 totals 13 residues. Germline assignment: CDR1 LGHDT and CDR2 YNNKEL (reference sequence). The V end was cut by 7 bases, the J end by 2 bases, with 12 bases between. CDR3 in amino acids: CASMGGPPYEQYF. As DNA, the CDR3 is TGTGCCAGCATGGGGGGGCCCCCCTACGAGCAGTACTTC.

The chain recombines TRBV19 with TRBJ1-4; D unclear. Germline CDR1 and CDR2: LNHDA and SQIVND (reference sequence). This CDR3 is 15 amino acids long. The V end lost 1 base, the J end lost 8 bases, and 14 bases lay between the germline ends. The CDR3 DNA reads TGTGCCAGTAGTATAGCACCCGCCGGGTGGGAAAAACTGTTTTTT. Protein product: CASSIAPAGWEKLFF.

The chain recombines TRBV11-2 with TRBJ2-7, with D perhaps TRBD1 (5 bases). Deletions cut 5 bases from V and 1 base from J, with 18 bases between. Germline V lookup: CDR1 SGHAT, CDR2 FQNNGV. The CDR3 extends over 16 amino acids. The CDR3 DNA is TGTGCCAGCAGCCCCCAGTCCCCAGGGTGGTCCTACGAGCAGTACTTC. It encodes CASSPQSPGWSYEQYF.

The CDR3 region has the DNA TGTGCCAGCAGCCCGCAGGTCTTGGGGGGAAAACTGTTTTTT. Its translation is CASSPQVLGGKLFF. The chain carries TRBV7-9 and TRBJ1-4; maybe TRBD1 (5 bases). V lost 5 bases to trimming and J lost 10 bases, with 17 bases between them. CDR1 and CDR2 from the germline V gene are SEHNR and FQNEAQ (reference sequence). The CDR3 is 14 amino acids. Filled out from reference TRBV7-9 and TRBJ1-4, the complete variable domain reads DTGVSQNPRHKITKRGQNVTFRCDPISEHNRLYWYRQTLGQGPEFLTYFQNEAQLEKSRLLSDRFSAERPKGSFSTLEIQRTEQGDSAMYLCASSPQVLGGKLFFGSGTQLSVL.